Sequencing of this T cell receptor beta chain was carried out in a study of T cell responses to AZD1222 COVID-19 vaccine. Study-wide background: Second-dose timings of about 4 or about 12 weeks were pooled.

About this clone itself: Its antigen is as yet unknown.

Sequenced by immunoSEQ multiplex PCR; TCRdb stores in-frame clones only, minus some. The sample yields about 110,000 clones, 86% seen once. Study-level points and caveats: Nearly half of spike-specific TCRs reportedly target unmutated variant regions. Just six people given AZD1222 tested seropositive at baseline. Most donors were white British and more were female, and clonal diversity was possibly underestimated.

V shed 7 bases and J shed 0 bases, with 10 bases lying between them. The CDR3 totals 14 residues. CDR1 and CDR2 (germline): MDHEN, SYDVKM. This specimen consisted of peripheral blood, obtained on day 0 of AZD1222 vaccination. The sequence came from an adult in good health. The rearrangement uses TRBV28 and TRBJ2-1; D uncertain. This CDR3 reads CASKIESSYNEQFF. DNA for the CDR3: TGTGCCAGCAAGATCGAGAGCTCCTACAATGAGCAGTTCTTC.